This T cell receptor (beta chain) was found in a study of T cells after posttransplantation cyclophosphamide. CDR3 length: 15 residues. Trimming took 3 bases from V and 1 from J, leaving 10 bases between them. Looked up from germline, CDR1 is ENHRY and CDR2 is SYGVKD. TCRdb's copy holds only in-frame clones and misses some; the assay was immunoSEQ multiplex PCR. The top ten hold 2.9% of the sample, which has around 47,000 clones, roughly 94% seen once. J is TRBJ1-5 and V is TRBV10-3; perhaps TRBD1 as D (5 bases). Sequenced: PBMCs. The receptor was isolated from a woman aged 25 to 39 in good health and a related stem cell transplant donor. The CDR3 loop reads CAISDRAGSNQPQHF. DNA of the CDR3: TGTGCCATCAGTGACAGGGCAGGAAGCAATCAGCCCCAGCATTTT.